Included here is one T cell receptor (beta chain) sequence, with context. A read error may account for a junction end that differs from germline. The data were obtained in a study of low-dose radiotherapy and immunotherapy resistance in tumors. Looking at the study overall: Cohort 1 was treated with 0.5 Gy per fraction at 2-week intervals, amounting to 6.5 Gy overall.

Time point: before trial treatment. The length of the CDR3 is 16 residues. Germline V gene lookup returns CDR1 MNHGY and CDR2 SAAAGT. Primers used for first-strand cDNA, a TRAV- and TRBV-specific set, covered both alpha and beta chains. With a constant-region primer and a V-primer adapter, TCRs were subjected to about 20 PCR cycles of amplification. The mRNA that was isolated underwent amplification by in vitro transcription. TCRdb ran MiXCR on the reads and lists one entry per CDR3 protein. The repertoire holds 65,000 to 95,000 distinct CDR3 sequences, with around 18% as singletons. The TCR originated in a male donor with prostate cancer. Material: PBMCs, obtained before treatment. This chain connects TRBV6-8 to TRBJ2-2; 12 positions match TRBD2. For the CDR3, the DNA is TGTGCCAGCAGCCACGGACTAGCGGGGAACATCGGGGAGCTGTTTTTT. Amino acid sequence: CASSHGLAGNIGELFF.